These 3 T cell receptor beta chains were all obtained from the same sample, sequenced in a study of cytomegalovirus exposure and HLA in healthy donors. The PCR contained 60 Vbeta and 13 Jbeta primers. The repertoire was sequenced with immunoSEQ multiplex PCR; TCRdb's copy has only in-frame clones and lacks some. The sample lists about 190,000 clones, more than 65% occurring once. Specimen: PBMCs. The source is a woman between 25 and 40 years old in good health and CMV-seropositive.

For this clone: Other DNA sequences from this sample encode an identical CDR3 as well. CDR3 in amino acids: CASSLVGGNTEAFF. Written as DNA, the CDR3 is TGTGCCAGCAGCTTAGTCGGGGGTAACACTGAAGCTTTCTTT. This chain uses TRBV7-2 with TRBJ1-1; a weak D match, TRBD1 (5 bases). This CDR3 is built from 14 residues. Trimming took 1 base from V and 2 from J, leaving 8 bases between them. Germline V gene data show CDR1 as SGHTA and CDR2 as FQGNSA.

This chain links TRBV6-5 with TRBJ2-1, with D maybe TRBD2 (6 bases). The CDR3 consists of 14 residues. CDR1 is MNHEY, CDR2 SVGAGI, per germline. The V end was cut by 6 bases, the J end by 3 bases, with 12 bases between. CDR3 in amino acids: CASSPGTRYNEQFF. Here the CDR3 DNA reads TGTGCCAGCAGCCCCGGGACTCGCTACAATGAGCAGTTCTTC.

The chain carries TRBV2 and TRBJ2-7; D might be TRBD2 (6 bases). CDR3 length: 15 residues. The V gene's germline CDR1 is SNHLY and CDR2 FYNNEI. Trimming took off 1 base at V and 5 bases at J, with 15 bases between the two ends. DNA of the CDR3: TGTGCCAGCAGTGAAGGTGCGGGCGGGAAGCACGAGCAGTACTTC. This sequence encodes CASSEGAGGKHEQYF.